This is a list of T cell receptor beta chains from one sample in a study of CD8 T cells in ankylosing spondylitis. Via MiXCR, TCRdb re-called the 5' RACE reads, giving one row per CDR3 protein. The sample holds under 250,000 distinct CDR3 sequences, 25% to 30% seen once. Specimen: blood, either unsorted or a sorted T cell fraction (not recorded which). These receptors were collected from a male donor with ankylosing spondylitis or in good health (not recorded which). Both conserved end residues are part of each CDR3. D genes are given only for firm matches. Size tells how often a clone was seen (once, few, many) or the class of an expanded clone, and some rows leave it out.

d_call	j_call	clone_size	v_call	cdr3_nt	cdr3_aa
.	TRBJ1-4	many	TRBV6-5	TGTGCCAGCAGTTACGGTACAAGTAATGAAAAACTGTTTTTT	CASSYGTSNEKLFF
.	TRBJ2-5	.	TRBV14	TGTGCCAGCAGCCAAGAGCGTCCGCCGACGGGAACCCAGTACTTC	CASSQERPPTGTQYF
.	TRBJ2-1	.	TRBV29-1	TGCAGCGTCTACCGGGGGTTTTCCTACAATGAGCAGTTCTTC	CSVYRGFSYNEQFF
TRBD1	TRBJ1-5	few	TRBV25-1	TGTGCCAGCAGTGAGGACAGGTTCAATCAGCCCCAGCATTTT	CASSEDRFNQPQHF
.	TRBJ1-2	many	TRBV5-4	TGTGCCAGCAGCACCCAGGGAGGCTATGGCTACACCTTC	CASSTQGGYGYTF
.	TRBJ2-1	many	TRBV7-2	TGTGCCAGCAGCTTAGAAGGGAAGCGGACCTACAATGAGCAGTTCTTC	CASSLEGKRTYNEQFF
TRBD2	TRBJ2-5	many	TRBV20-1	TGCAGTGCTAGGGGGACTAGCTTGGTGGAGACCCAGTACTTC	CSARGTSLVETQYF
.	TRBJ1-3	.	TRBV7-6	TGTGCCAGCAGCCTAAACAGGAGAACTGGAAACACCATATATTTT	CASSLNRRTGNTIYF
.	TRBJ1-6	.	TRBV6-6	TGTGCCAGCATGTTAAATTCACCCCTCCACTTT	CASMLNSPLHF
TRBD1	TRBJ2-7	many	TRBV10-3	TGTGCCATCAGAGGGGGCGGAGGTTCCTACGAGCAGTACTTC	CAIRGGGGSYEQYF
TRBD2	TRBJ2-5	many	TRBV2	TGTGCCAGCAAGGCTAGCGGACGCCAAGAGACCCAGTACTTC	CASKASGRQETQYF
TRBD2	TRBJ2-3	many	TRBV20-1	TGCAGTGCTAGAGTAACTAGCGGGAGTCATTACCCAGATACGCAGTATTTT	CSARVTSGSHYPDTQYF
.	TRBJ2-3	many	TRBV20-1	TGCAGTGCAAAAAGTCGTCTCAAAGCCACAGATACGCAGTATTTT	CSAKSRLKATDTQYF
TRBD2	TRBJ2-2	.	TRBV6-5	TGTGCCAGCAGTTACTCGTGGGGGGGACCGAACACCGGGGAGCTGTTTTTT	CASSYSWGGPNTGELFF
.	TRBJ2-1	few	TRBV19	TGTGCCAGTAGTGTTGGGGGCCTCGAGAACAATGAGCAGTTCTTC	CASSVGGLENNEQFF
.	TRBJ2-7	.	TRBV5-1	TGCGCCAGCAGCTTGGGTCTCGGCGAGCAGTACTTC	CASSLGLGEQYF
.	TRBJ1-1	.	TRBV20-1	TGCAGTGCCACCAATATCCGGAACACTGAAGCTTTCTTT	CSATNIRNTEAFF
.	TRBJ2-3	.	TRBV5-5	TGTGCCAGCAGCGCCGCCGAGAAAGGCACAGATACGCAGTATTTT	CASSAAEKGTDTQYF
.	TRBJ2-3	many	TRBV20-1	TGCAGTGCTCCCCGGGACGGCCCAAGCACAGATACGCAGTATTTT	CSAPRDGPSTDTQYF
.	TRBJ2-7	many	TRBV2	TGTGCCAGCACCCGAGGGGGGGGATCCTACGAGCAGTACTTC	CASTRGGGSYEQYF
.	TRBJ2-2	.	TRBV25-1	TGTGCCAGCAGTGTAGGAGGTAGCGGCACCGGGGAGCTGTTTTTT	CASSVGGSGTGELFF
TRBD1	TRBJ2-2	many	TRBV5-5	TGTGCCAGCAGCCGAGCGATTTCTGACAGGGCGAACACCGGGGAGCTGTTTTTT	CASSRAISDRANTGELFF
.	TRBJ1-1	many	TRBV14	TGTGCCAGCAGCCAAGTAGTGCTCACTGAAGCTTTCTTT	CASSQVVLTEAFF
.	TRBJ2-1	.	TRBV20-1	TGCAGGGGCCAGGGGGCGGGAGGGGACTCCGGCCCCTACAATGAGCAGTTCTTC	CRGQGAGGDSGPYNEQFF
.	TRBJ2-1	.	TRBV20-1	TGCAGTGCTACCGGACCAGGGCGTGAGCAGTTCTTC	CSATGPGREQFF
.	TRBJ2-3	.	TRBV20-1	TGCAGTGCTACCGAAGGACGGGCGGGACTTAACACAGATACGCAGTATTTT	CSATEGRAGLNTDTQYF
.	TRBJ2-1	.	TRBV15	TGTGCCACCAGCAGAGATCATCAGAATGAGCAGTTCTTC	CATSRDHQNEQFF
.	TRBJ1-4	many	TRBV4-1	TGCGCCAGCAGCCAGGACCGTGGTGAAAAACTGTTTTTT	CASSQDRGEKLFF
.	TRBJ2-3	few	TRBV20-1	TGCAGTGCTAGAGGTTCCGGTGTCCGGGATACGCAGTATTTT	CSARGSGVRDTQYF
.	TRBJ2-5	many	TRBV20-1	TGCAGTGCTAGACTCGCCCGCAGAGGCCAAGAGACCCAGTACTTC	CSARLARRGQETQYF
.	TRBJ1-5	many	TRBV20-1	TGCAGTGCTAGAGTGAGCGGAAATTCCAATCAGCCCCAGCATTTT	CSARVSGNSNQPQHF